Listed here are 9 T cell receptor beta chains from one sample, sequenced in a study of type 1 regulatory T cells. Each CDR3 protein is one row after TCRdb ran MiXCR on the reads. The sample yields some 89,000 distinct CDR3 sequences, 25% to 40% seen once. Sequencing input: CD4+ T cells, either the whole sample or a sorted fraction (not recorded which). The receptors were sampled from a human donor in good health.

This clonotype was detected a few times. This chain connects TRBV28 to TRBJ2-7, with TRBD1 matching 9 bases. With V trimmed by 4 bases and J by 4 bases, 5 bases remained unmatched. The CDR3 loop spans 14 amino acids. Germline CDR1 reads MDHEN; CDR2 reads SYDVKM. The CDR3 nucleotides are TGTGCCAGCAGTTCGGGACAGGGTTTGTACGAGCAGTACTTC. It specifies CASSSGQGLYEQYF.

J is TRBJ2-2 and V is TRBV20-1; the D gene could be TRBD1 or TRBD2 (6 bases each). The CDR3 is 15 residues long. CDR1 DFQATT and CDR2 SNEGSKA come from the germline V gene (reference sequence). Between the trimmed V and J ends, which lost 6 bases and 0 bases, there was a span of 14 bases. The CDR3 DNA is TGCAGTGCCGCTCGGGGGCAGGCGAACACCGGGGAGCTGTTTTTT. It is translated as CSAARGQANTGELFF.

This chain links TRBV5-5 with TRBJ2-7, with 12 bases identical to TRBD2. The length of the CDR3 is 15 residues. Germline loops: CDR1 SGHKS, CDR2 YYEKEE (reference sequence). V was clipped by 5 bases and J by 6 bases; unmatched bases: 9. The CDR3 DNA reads TGTGCCAGCAGACGGACTAGCGGGATCACCCTCGAGCAGTACTTC. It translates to CASRRTSGITLEQYF.

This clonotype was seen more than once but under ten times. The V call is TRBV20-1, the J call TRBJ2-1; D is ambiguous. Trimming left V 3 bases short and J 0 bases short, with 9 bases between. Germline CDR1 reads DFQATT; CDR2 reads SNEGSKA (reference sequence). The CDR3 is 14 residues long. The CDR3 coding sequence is TGCAGTGCTAGCGACGCCAGCTCCTACAATGAGCAGTTCTTC. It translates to CSASDASSYNEQFF.

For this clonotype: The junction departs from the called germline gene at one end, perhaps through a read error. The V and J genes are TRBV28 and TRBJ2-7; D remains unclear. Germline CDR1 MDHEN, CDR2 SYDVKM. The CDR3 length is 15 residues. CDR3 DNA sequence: TGTGCCAGCGCCAGCCGCGGATCCCTTGAGTACGAGCTGTACTTC. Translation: CASASRGSLEYELYF.

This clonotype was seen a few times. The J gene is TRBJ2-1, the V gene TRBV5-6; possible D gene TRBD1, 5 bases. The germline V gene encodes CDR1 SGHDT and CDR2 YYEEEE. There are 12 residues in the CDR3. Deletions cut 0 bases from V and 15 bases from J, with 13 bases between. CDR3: CASSLATQTGFF. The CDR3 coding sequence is TGTGCCAGCAGCTTGGCCACTCAAACAGGGTTCTTC.

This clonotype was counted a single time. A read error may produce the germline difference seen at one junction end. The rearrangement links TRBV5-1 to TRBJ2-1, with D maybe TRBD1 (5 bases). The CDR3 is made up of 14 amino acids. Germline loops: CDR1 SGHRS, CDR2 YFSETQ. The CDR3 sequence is CASSLRAGNNEQSF. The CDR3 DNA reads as TGCGCCAGCAGCTTGAGGGCAGGGAACAATGAGCAGTCCTTC.

For the CDR3, the DNA is TGTGCCAGCAGCTTAGGCGTAATGGGGCACGAGACCCAGTACTTC. Its translation: CASSLGVMGHETQYF. The rearrangement links TRBV7-2 to TRBJ2-5; maybe TRBD1 (5 bases). V was trimmed by 1 base and J by 5 bases, leaving 14 bases between them. Germline CDR1 is SGHTA and CDR2 is FQGNSA. The CDR3 runs 15 residues.

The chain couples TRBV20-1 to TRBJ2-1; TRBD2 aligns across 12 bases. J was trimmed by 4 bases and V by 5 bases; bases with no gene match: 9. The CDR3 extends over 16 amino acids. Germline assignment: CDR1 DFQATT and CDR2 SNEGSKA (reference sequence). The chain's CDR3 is CSAHESTSGSYNEQFF. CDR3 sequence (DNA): TGCAGTGCTCACGAATCGACTAGCGGGAGTTACAATGAGCAGTTCTTC.